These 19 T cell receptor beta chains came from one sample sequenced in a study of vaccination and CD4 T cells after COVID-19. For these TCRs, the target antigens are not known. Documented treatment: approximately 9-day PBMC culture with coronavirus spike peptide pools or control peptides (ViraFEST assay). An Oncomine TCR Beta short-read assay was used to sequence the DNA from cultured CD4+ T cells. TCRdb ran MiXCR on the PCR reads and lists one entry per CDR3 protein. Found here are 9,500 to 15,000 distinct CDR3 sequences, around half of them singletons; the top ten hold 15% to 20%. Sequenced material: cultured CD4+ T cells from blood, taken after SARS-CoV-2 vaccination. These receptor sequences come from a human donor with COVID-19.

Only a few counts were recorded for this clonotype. CDR3 loop: CASSERRAQETQYF. For the CDR3, the DNA is TGTGCCAGCAGCGAGCGGAGAGCCCAAGAGACCCAGTACTTC. The chain carries TRBV25-1 and TRBJ2-5; tentative D call: TRBD2 (5 bases). The length of the CDR3 is 14 residues. The V end lost 6 bases, the J end lost 1 base, and 12 bases lay between the germline ends. The germline V gene has CDR1 MGHDK and CDR2 SYGVNS.

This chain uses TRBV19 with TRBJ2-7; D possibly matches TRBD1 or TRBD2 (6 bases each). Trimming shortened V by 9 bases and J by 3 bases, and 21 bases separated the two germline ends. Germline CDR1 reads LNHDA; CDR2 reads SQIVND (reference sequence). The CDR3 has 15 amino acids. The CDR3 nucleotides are TGTGCCAGCAAGAGGAGAGGGGGGAATTTCTACGAGCAGTACTTC. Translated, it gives CASKRRGGNFYEQYF.

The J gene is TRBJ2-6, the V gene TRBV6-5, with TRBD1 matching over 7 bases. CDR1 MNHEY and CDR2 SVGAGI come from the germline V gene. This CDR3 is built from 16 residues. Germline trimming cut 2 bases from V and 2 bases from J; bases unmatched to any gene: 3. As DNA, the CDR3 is TGTGCCAGCAGTTACAATACAGGGGCTGGGGCCAACGTCCTGACTTTC. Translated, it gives CASSYNTGAGANVLTF.

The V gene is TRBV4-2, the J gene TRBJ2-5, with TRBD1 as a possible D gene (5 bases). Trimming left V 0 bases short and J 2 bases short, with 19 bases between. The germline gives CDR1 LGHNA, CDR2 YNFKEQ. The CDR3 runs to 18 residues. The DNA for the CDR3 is TGTGCCAGCAGCCAAGATCCACGGTCAGGGCGCGTACAAGAGACCCAGTACTTC. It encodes CASSQDPRSGRVQETQYF.

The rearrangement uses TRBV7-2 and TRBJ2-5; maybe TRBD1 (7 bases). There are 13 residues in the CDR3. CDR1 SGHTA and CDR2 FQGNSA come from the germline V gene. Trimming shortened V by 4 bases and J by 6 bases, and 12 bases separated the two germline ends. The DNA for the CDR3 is TGTGCCAGCAGCTCACAGGGGAGGCAGACCCAGTACTTC. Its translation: CASSSQGRQTQYF.

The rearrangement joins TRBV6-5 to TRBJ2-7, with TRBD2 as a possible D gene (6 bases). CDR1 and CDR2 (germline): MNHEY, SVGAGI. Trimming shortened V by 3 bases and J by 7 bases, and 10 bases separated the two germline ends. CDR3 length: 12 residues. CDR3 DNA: TGTGCCAGCAGTTATGTAGGGAGGGAGCAGTACTTC. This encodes CASSYVGREQYF.

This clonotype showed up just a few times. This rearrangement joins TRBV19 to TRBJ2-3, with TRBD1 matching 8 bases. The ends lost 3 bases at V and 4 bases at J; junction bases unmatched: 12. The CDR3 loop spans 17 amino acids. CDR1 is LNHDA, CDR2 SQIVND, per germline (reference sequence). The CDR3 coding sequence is TGTGCCAGTAGTATGCAAGTCGCACAGGGGGGCTCAGATACGCAGTATTTT. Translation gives CASSMQVAQGGSDTQYF.

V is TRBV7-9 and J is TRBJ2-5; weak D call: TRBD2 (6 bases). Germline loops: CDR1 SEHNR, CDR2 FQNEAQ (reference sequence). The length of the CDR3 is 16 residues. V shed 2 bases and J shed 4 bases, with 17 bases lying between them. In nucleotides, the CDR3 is TGTGCCAGCAGCTTAAGCGGGCTAGCCGGGAGAGAGACCCAGTACTTC. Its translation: CASSLSGLAGRETQYF.

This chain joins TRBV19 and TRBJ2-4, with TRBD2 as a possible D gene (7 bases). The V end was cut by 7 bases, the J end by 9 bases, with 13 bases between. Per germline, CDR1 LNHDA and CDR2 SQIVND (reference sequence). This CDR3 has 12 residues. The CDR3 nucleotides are TGTGCCAGTACTGAGGGGGGGGTCATTCAGTACTTC. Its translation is CASTEGGVIQYF.

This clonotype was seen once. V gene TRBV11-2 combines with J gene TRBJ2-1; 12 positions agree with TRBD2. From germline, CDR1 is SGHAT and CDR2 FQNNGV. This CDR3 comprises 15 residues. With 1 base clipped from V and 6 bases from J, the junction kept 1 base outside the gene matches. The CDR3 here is CASSLGTSGVNEQFF. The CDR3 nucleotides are TGTGCCAGCAGCTTAGGGACTAGCGGGGTCAATGAGCAGTTCTTC.

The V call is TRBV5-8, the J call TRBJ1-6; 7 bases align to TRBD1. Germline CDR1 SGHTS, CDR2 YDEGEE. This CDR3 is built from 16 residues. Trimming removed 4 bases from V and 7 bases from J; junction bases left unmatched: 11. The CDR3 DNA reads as TGTGCCAGCAGCGTGGGGGGCTTGACAGGGAATTCACCCCTCCACTTT. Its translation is CASSVGGLTGNSPLHF.

The CDR3 region has the DNA TGTGCCAGCAGCTCGGGACAGGTTATAGATACGCAGTATTTT. Translated: CASSSGQVIDTQYF. The V gene is TRBV7-2, the J gene TRBJ2-3, with TRBD1 matching over 8 bases. V shed 4 bases, J shed 5 bases, and the junction held 5 bases outside the gene matches. Germline CDR1 is SGHTA and CDR2 is FQGNSA. This CDR3 has 14 residues.

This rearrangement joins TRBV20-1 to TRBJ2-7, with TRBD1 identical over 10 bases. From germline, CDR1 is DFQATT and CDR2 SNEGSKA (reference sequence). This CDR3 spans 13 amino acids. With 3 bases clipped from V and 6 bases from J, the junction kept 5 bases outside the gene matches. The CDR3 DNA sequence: TGCAGTGCTAGTCGACAGGGGGCAGCCGAGCAGTACTTC. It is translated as CSASRQGAAEQYF.

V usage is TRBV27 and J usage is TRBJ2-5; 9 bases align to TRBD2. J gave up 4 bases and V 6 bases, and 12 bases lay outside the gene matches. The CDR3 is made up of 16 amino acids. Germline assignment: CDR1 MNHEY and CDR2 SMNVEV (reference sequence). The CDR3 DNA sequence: TGTGCCAGCAGCCCCGCGGGGGGGCTTAGGGGAGAGACCCAGTACTTC. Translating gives CASSPAGGLRGETQYF.

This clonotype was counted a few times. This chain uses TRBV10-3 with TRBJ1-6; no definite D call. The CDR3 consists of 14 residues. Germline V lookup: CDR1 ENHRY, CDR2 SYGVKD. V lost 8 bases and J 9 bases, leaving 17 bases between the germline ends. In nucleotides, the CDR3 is TGTGCCATCCGTTCGCCAGGAGACGGTTCACCCCTCCACTTT. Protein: CAIRSPGDGSPLHF.

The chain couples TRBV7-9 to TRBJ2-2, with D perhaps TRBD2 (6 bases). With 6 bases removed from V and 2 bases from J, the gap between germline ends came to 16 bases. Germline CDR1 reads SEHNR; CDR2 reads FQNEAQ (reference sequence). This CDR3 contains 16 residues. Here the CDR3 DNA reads TGTGCCAGCAGGCCCGACGGGGGAGGCAACACCGGGGAGCTGTTTTTT. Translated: CASRPDGGGNTGELFF.

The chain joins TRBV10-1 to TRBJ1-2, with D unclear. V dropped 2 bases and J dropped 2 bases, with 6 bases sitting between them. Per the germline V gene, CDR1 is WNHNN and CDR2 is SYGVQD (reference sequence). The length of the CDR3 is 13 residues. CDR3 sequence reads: CASSETENYGYTF. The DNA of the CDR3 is TGCGCCAGCAGTGAGACAGAGAACTATGGCTACACCTTC.

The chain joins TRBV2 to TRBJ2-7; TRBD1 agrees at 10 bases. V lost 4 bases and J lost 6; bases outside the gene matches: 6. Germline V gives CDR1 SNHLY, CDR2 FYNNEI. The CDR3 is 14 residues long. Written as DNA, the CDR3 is TGTGCCAGCAGTGTCTGGACAGGGGGTCTCGAGCAGTACTTC. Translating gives CASSVWTGGLEQYF.

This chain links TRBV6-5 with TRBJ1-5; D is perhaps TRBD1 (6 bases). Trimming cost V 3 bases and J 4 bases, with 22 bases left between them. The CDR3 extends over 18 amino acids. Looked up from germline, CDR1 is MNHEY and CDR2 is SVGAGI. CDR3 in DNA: TGTGCCAGCAGTTATGGGGGCTCGCTGACAGGAATAAATCAGCCCCAGCATTTT. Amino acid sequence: CASSYGGSLTGINQPQHF.